This is a list of T cell receptor beta chains from one sample in a study of cytomegalovirus exposure and HLA in healthy donors. Assay: immunoSEQ multiplex PCR; the TCRdb copy retains only in-frame clones and omits some. The table has 130,000 or so clones, approximately 87% seen once. Specimen: PBMCs. The source of these receptors is a man in his forties or fifties in good health and CMV-seronegative. Both conserved end residues are part of each CDR3. Fields, in order: J gene, D gene, V gene, clone size, CDR3 DNA, CDR3 protein. D genes are given only for firm matches. Clone sizes are given selectively: once, few, many, or a class where the clone is expanded.

J gene: TRBJ1-2
D gene: TRBD1
V gene: TRBV5-4
clone size: .
CDR3 DNA: TGTGCCAGCAGCCTTGGGCCGACAGGGGGCGGGTCATATGGCTACACCTTC
CDR3 protein: CASSLGPTGGGSYGYTF

J gene: TRBJ1-5
D gene: TRBD1
V gene: TRBV6-1
clone size: .
CDR3 DNA: TGTGCCAGCAGTGCCTTGGGACAGAGCAATCAGCCCCAGCATTTT
CDR3 protein: CASSALGQSNQPQHF

J gene: TRBJ2-1
D gene: TRBD2
V gene: TRBV5-1
clone size: .
CDR3 DNA: TGCGCCAGCAGCTTGGACGGGACTAGTGTAAATGAGCAGTTCTTC
CDR3 protein: CASSLDGTSVNEQFF

J gene: TRBJ2-1
D gene: .
V gene: TRBV5-8
clone size: .
CDR3 DNA: TGTGCCAGCAGAACCAACCAGGGGAGCTCCTACAATGAGCAGTTCTTC
CDR3 protein: CASRTNQGSSYNEQFF

J gene: TRBJ2-3
D gene: TRBD2
V gene: TRBV2
clone size: few
CDR3 DNA: TGTGCCAGCAGTAGCGGGGGGGCTTATACGCAGTATTTT
CDR3 protein: CASSSGGAYTQYF

J gene: TRBJ1-5
D gene: TRBD1
V gene: TRBV19
clone size: .
CDR3 DNA: TGTGCCAGTACCTTGGGGGCAGGGGGCGATTATAGCAATCAGCCCCAGCATTTT
CDR3 protein: CASTLGAGGDYSNQPQHF

J gene: TRBJ1-1
D gene: .
V gene: TRBV7-3
clone size: few
CDR3 DNA: TGTGCCAGCAGCCAAGGGACAACTATGAACACTGAAGCTTTCTTT
CDR3 protein: CASSQGTTMNTEAFF

J gene: TRBJ1-2
D gene: .
V gene: TRBV10-3
clone size: .
CDR3 DNA: TGTGCCATCAGTGGGGGGCCCTCGGGCTACACCTTC
CDR3 protein: CAISGGPSGYTF

J gene: TRBJ1-1
D gene: .
V gene: TRBV6-5
clone size: .
CDR3 DNA: TGTGCCAGCAGTTACAGACCCGGAGTCGGCACTGAAGCTTTCTTT
CDR3 protein: CASSYRPGVGTEAFF

J gene: TRBJ2-7
D gene: TRBD1
V gene: TRBV11-2
clone size: .
CDR3 DNA: TGTGCCAGCAGCCAGACAGGGGCCTCCTACGAGCAGTACTTC
CDR3 protein: CASSQTGASYEQYF

J gene: TRBJ2-2
D gene: .
V gene: TRBV6-5
clone size: .
CDR3 DNA: TGTGCCAGCAGTTTACTGACGAACACCGGGGAGCTGTTTTTT
CDR3 protein: CASSLLTNTGELFF

J gene: TRBJ2-2
D gene: .
V gene: TRBV5-6
clone size: .
CDR3 DNA: TGTGCCAGCAGGGGGGCAGGGAACACCGGGGAGCTGTTTTTT
CDR3 protein: CASRGAGNTGELFF

J gene: TRBJ2-3
D gene: TRBD2
V gene: TRBV5-1
clone size: .
CDR3 DNA: TGCGCCAGCAGCCCTCGACTAGCGGAGATCACAGATACGCAGTATTTT
CDR3 protein: CASSPRLAEITDTQYF

J gene: TRBJ2-5
D gene: TRBD2
V gene: TRBV5-1
clone size: .
CDR3 DNA: TGCGCCAGCAGCTTGGAAGCGGGGGGATTCCAAGAGACCCAGTACTTC
CDR3 protein: CASSLEAGGFQETQYF

J gene: TRBJ2-2
D gene: .
V gene: TRBV7-8
clone size: .
CDR3 DNA: TGTGCCAGCAGCTTGGGCGCACTAGCCGGGGAGCTGTTTTTT
CDR3 protein: CASSLGALAGELFF

J gene: TRBJ1-6
D gene: .
V gene: TRBV13
clone size: .
CDR3 DNA: TGTGCCAGCAGCTTGCGCCAGGGCTTACCCTCCTATAATTCACCCCTCCACTTT
CDR3 protein: CASSLRQGLPSYNSPLHF

J gene: TRBJ1-1
D gene: .
V gene: TRBV19
clone size: few
CDR3 DNA: TGTGCCAGTACCCTCCAGGTGACGAACACTGAAGCTTTCTTT
CDR3 protein: CASTLQVTNTEAFF

J gene: TRBJ1-1
D gene: TRBD1
V gene: TRBV5-1
clone size: .
CDR3 DNA: TGCGCCAGCAGCCTCCGGACAGGGGCTGAAGCTTTCTTT
CDR3 protein: CASSLRTGAEAFF

J gene: TRBJ2-1
D gene: TRBD2
V gene: TRBV16
clone size: .
CDR3 DNA: TGTGCCAGCAGCCAATTCGGACTAGTCTATGAGCAGTTCTTC
CDR3 protein: CASSQFGLVYEQFF

J gene: TRBJ2-3
D gene: .
V gene: TRBV19
clone size: .
CDR3 DNA: TGTGCCAGTACCTTTTCGGACTTCTCCACAGATACGCAGTATTTT
CDR3 protein: CASTFSDFSTDTQYF

J gene: TRBJ1-5
D gene: TRBD1
V gene: TRBV19
clone size: .
CDR3 DNA: TGTGCCAGTAGTACCCCACAATGGACAGGAAATCAGCCCCAGCATTTT
CDR3 protein: CASSTPQWTGNQPQHF

J gene: TRBJ2-5
D gene: TRBD2
V gene: TRBV7-6
clone size: .
CDR3 DNA: TGTGCCAGCAGCTCTAGGCGGGCGGGGGTCGGGGAGACCCAGTACTTC
CDR3 protein: CASSSRRAGVGETQYF

J gene: TRBJ1-2
D gene: .
V gene: TRBV30
clone size: .
CDR3 DNA: TGTGCCTGGAATTGGGGAGCTAACTATGGCTACACCTTC
CDR3 protein: CAWNWGANYGYTF

J gene: TRBJ2-7
D gene: TRBD1
V gene: TRBV14
clone size: once
CDR3 DNA: TGTGCCAGCGGGGGGGACAGGGGTGGCTACGAGCAGTACTTC
CDR3 protein: CASGGDRGGYEQYF

J gene: TRBJ2-1
D gene: TRBD1
V gene: TRBV7-9
clone size: .
CDR3 DNA: TGTGCCAGTTGGGACAGCCGCTCCTACAATGAGCAGTTCTTC
CDR3 protein: CASWDSRSYNEQFF

J gene: TRBJ2-7
D gene: TRBD1
V gene: TRBV5-1
clone size: .
CDR3 DNA: TGCGCCAGCAGCTGGGGACAGTCCCAGTACGACGAGCAGTACTTC
CDR3 protein: CASSWGQSQYDEQYF

J gene: TRBJ2-7
D gene: TRBD1
V gene: TRBV7-9
clone size: once
CDR3 DNA: TGTGCCAGCAGCGGATCGATGACAGGGGGCGCGGAAGAGCAGTACTTC
CDR3 protein: CASSGSMTGGAEEQYF

J gene: TRBJ1-5
D gene: .
V gene: TRBV6-6
clone size: once
CDR3 DNA: TGTGCCAGCAGTTCTTTCTATAGCAATCAGCCCCAGCATTTT
CDR3 protein: CASSSFYSNQPQHF